A selection of T cell receptor beta chains follows, all from one sample in a study of shared clonotypes between healthy human individuals. Method: immunoSEQ multiplex PCR; TCRdb's copy keeps in-frame clones and lacks some. The data show fewer than 800,000 clones, around 90% seen once. The sample taken for sequencing was naive CD8+ T cells sorted from blood. The receptors shown here come from a man aged 25-45 years in good health. Both conserved end residues are part of each CDR3. The D gene is left open where the match is weak. Clone sizes are given selectively: once, few, many, or a class where the clone is expanded.

CDR3aa	CDR3nt	abundance	v_gene	j_gene	d_gene
CASSWGDRGVNTEAFF	TGTGCCAGCAGCTGGGGGGACAGGGGCGTGAACACTGAAGCTTTCTTT	NA	TRBV11-2	TRBJ1-1	TRBD1
CASSEAPWDRGGSDYGYTF	TGTGCCAGCAGTGAAGCCCCCTGGGACAGGGGGGGTTCTGACTATGGCTACACCTTC	NA	TRBV6-1	TRBJ1-2	TRBD1
CASSLGGGITEAFF	TGTGCCAGCAGCCTAGGCGGGGGAATCACTGAAGCTTTCTTT	NA	TRBV5-6	TRBJ1-1	NA
CASSYETIAKNIQYF	TGTGCCAGCAGTTACGAGACCATAGCCAAAAACATTCAGTACTTC	NA	TRBV6-6	TRBJ2-4	NA
CASSLVLSGTYEQYF	TGTGCCAGCAGCTTGGTGCTTAGCGGGACTTACGAGCAGTACTTC	NA	TRBV5-4	TRBJ2-7	TRBD2
CASSESLSSGGSYNEQFF	TGCGCCAGCAGTGAGTCGTTGTCTAGCGGGGGGTCCTACAATGAGCAGTTCTTC	NA	TRBV10-2	TRBJ2-1	TRBD2
CASSPGGGSPLEQYF	TGTGCCAGCAGTCCGGGGGGCGGGAGTCCCCTCGAGCAGTACTTC	NA	TRBV27	TRBJ2-7	NA
CSVHSNTGELFF	TGCAGCGTCCACTCGAACACCGGGGAGCTGTTTTTT	NA	TRBV29-1	TRBJ2-2	NA
CASSSHPGEQYF	TGTGCCAGCAGTTCCCATCCGGGGGAGCAGTACTTC	NA	TRBV13	TRBJ2-7	NA
CASSASGSGYDTQYF	TGTGCCAGCAGCGCTAGCGGGAGTGGGTATGATACGCAGTATTTT	once	TRBV9	TRBJ2-3	TRBD2
CASSRGPTYEQYF	TGTGCCAGCAGCCGGGGACCAACTTACGAGCAGTACTTC	NA	TRBV27	TRBJ2-7	NA
CASSTGTTSMKKLFF	TGTGCCAGCAGCACTGGGACCACGTCTATGAAAAAACTGTTTTTT	once	TRBV5-6	TRBJ1-4	NA
CASIGPPYPEQYF	TGTGCCAGCATTGGACCGCCGTACCCCGAGCAGTACTTC	once	TRBV6-6	TRBJ2-7	NA
CASSQGGQRGEKLFF	TGCGCCAGCAGCCAAGGGGGACAACGAGGAGAAAAACTGTTTTTT	NA	TRBV4-3	TRBJ1-4	NA
CATSSDTSGANVLTF	TGTGCCACCAGCAGCGACACCTCTGGGGCCAACGTCCTGACTTTC	NA	TRBV15	TRBJ2-6	NA
CASSLVDTEAFF	TGTGCCAGCAGCTTAGTTGACACTGAAGCTTTCTTT	NA	TRBV7-9	TRBJ1-1	NA
CASSSAGTGVYEQYF	TGTGCCAGCAGTTCCGCCGGGACAGGGGTCTACGAGCAGTACTTC	few	TRBV27	TRBJ2-7	TRBD1
CASSLLSSYEQYF	TGTGCCAGCAGCTTGCTTAGTTCGTACGAGCAGTACTTC	NA	TRBV5-4	TRBJ2-7	NA
CASSLVLRGEETQYF	TGTGCCAGCAGCTTGGTACTGCGGGGGGAAGAGACCCAGTACTTC	NA	TRBV5-4	TRBJ2-5	TRBD2
CASSLAFSGGPTDTQYF	TGTGCCAGCAGCTTAGCGTTTTCAGGGGGACCCACAGATACGCAGTATTTT	NA	TRBV7-9	TRBJ2-3	TRBD1
CSVVSELMNTEAFF	TGCAGCGTTGTTTCGGAACTCATGAACACTGAAGCTTTCTTT	NA	TRBV29-1	TRBJ1-1	NA
CASRSSISGNTIYF	TGTGCCAGTAGGAGTTCCATCTCTGGAAACACCATATATTTT	NA	TRBV7-9	TRBJ1-3	NA
CASSLGLATHNEQFF	TGTGCCAGCAGTCTAGGACTAGCGACCCACAATGAGCAGTTCTTC	NA	TRBV27	TRBJ2-1	TRBD2
CASSLETPANYGYTF	TGTGCCAGCAGCTTGGAGACCCCCGCTAACTATGGCTACACCTTC	NA	TRBV5-4	TRBJ1-2	NA
CASSLEGGGAYTEAFF	TGTGCCAGCAGCTTAGAGGGGGGAGGGGCTTACACTGAAGCTTTCTTT	NA	TRBV7-6	TRBJ1-1	NA
CASSYPTGGSFDEQFF	TGTGCCAGCAGTTACCCGACAGGGGGCTCTTTCGATGAGCAGTTCTTC	NA	TRBV27	TRBJ2-1	TRBD1
CASSRTAGAIAYEQYF	TGTGCCAGCAGCCGCACCGCGGGGGCTATCGCCTACGAGCAGTACTTC	NA	TRBV27	TRBJ2-7	NA
CASTRGGLNEQYF	TGTGCCAGTACCCGGGGGGGCTTGAACGAGCAGTACTTC	NA	TRBV7-9	TRBJ2-7	TRBD2
CASSYLQGAAVEQFF	TGTGCCAGCAGTTACTTACAGGGGGCGGCTGTTGAGCAGTTCTTC	NA	TRBV6-5	TRBJ2-1	TRBD1
CASSVGDFSNQPQHF	TGTGCCAGCAGCGTAGGAGACTTTAGCAATCAGCCCCAGCATTTT	few	TRBV9	TRBJ1-5	NA
CASSSAFIYEQYF	TGTGCCAGCAGCTCTGCCTTTATCTACGAGCAGTACTTC	NA	TRBV7-9	TRBJ2-7	NA
CASSPPRRDLEQFF	TGTGCCAGTAGTCCCCCCCGTCGTGACCTTGAGCAGTTCTTC	NA	TRBV19	TRBJ2-1	NA
CASSLVRPGETDTQYF	TGTGCCAGCAGCTTAGTCCGTCCCGGGGAAACAGATACGCAGTATTTT	NA	TRBV11-3	TRBJ2-3	NA
CASGEALVTDTQYF	TGTGCCAGCGGCGAGGCCCTAGTCACAGATACGCAGTATTTT	NA	TRBV5-4	TRBJ2-3	NA
CASSLGGRNTEAFF	TGTGCCAGCAGCTTAGGCGGACGGAACACTGAAGCTTTCTTT	NA	TRBV7-2	TRBJ1-1	NA
CAWIGRGNGEQYF	TGTGCCTGGATTGGGCGGGGGAATGGGGAGCAGTACTTC	NA	TRBV30	TRBJ2-7	TRBD2
CASSLGQGLPGELFF	TGTGCCAGCAGTTTAGGTCAGGGGTTGCCCGGGGAGCTGTTTTTT	NA	TRBV27	TRBJ2-2	NA
CSVDDPAGTLSTDTQYF	TGCAGCGTTGACGACCCCGCCGGGACACTAAGCACAGATACGCAGTATTTT	NA	TRBV29-1	TRBJ2-3	NA
CASSPKPSGRAYEQYF	TGTGCCAGCTCACCAAAGCCTAGCGGAAGGGCCTACGAGCAGTACTTC	NA	TRBV18	TRBJ2-7	TRBD2
CASSFLVGTKGYEQYF	TGTGCCAGCAGCTTTCTAGTAGGCACGAAGGGCTACGAGCAGTACTTC	once	TRBV5-5	TRBJ2-7	NA
CASSYPGTNYEQYF	TGTGCCAGCAGCTACCCCGGCACCAACTACGAGCAGTACTTC	NA	TRBV5-5	TRBJ2-7	NA
CASNARETGNTIYF	TGTGCCAGCAATGCCAGGGAAACTGGAAACACCATATATTTT	NA	TRBV2	TRBJ1-3	NA
CASSLKASLYGYTF	TGTGCCAGCAGCTTAAAGGCTTCCCTATATGGCTACACCTTC	once	TRBV7-8	TRBJ1-2	NA
CASSPHLSGNEQFF	TGTGCCAGCAGCCCCCATCTCAGCGGGAATGAGCAGTTCTTC	NA	TRBV6-5	TRBJ2-1	NA
CASQGVGDREVEQYF	TGCGCCAGTCAGGGGGTTGGAGACAGGGAGGTCGAGCAGTACTTC	few	TRBV10-2	TRBJ2-7	NA
CASRDSYNEQFF	TGTGCCAGCAGAGATTCCTACAATGAGCAGTTCTTC	NA	TRBV2	TRBJ2-1	NA
CASSSTASNYGYTF	TGTGCCAGCAGTTCGACAGCGTCTAACTATGGCTACACCTTC	few	TRBV7-9	TRBJ1-2	NA